This TCR beta chain originates from a study of human T cells and chemical hapten exposure. The V gene's germline CDR1 is SGDLS and CDR2 YYNGEE. There are 12 residues in the CDR3. V was trimmed by 0 bases and J by 7 bases, leaving 8 bases between them. TCRdb recomputed calls from the RACE reads with MiXCR, one row per CDR3 protein. The sample yields around 350,000 distinct CDR3 sequences, 5.5% seen once. Time point indicated: pre-sensitization, week 0. Treatment reported: therapeutic diphenylcyclopropenone sensitization with weekly scalp DPC. Sequencing used whole blood, obtained in connection with sensitization to the hapten diphenylcyclopropenone (DPC). The rearrangement links TRBV9 to TRBJ2-7, with D unclear. The sequence came from a woman aged 18 to 35 with alopecia areata. Some clones in this sample may be carry-over from other donors' samples. The CDR3 bases are TGTGCCAGCAGCGTAGGAATGGGAGAGCAGTACTTC. This encodes CASSVGMGEQYF.